These 3 T cell receptor beta chains came from one sample sequenced in a study of blood T cell repertoires in COVID-19. Repertoires were generated with immunoSEQ multiplex PCR, while TCRdb's copy carries only in-frame clones and drops some. The data contain around 200,000 clones, 65% to 85% of them singletons. The specimen was peripheral blood. These receptors came from an elderly woman with acute or convalescent COVID-19.

The rearrangement joins TRBV11-3 to TRBJ2-7, with 9 nucleotides matching TRBD2. The ends lost 1 base at V and 6 bases at J; junction bases unmatched: 4. CDR3 length equals 14 residues. The germline V gene has CDR1 SGHNT and CDR2 YENEEA. Here the CDR3 DNA reads TGTGCCAGCAGCTTAGGTGGGACTAGCCTCGAGCAGTACTTC. Amino acid sequence: CASSLGGTSLEQYF.

This clone was observed once. The chain combines TRBV9 with TRBJ1-6; D might be TRBD1 (6 bases). The CDR3 totals 16 residues. V was trimmed by 3 bases and J by 7 bases, leaving 17 bases between them. Germline CDR1 is SGDLS and CDR2 is YYNGEE. CDR3 sequence (DNA): TGTGCCAGCAGCGAGGAGACAGGAACTAAGAATTCACCCCTCCACTTT. This gives the protein CASSEETGTKNSPLHF.

V is TRBV12-5 and J is TRBJ2-6, with unresolved D. CDR1 LGHNT and CDR2 FRNRAP come from the germline V gene. The CDR3 consists of 15 residues. V lost 1 base, J lost 0 bases, and 4 bases lay in between. CDR3 nucleotide sequence: TGTGCTAGTGGTTTGGGTCTCTCTGGGGCCAACGTCCTGACTTTC. This translates into CASGLGLSGANVLTF.